This T cell receptor beta chain derives from a study of CD8 T cells in ankylosing spondylitis. The CDR3 extends over 13 amino acids. The germline V gene has CDR1 SEHNR and CDR2 FQNEAQ (reference sequence). Trimming pared 8 bases from V and 2 bases from J, leaving 13 bases between. This clonotype was detected once. What it recognizes is unknown. Quantitative 5'-RACE was performed with molecular barcodes, and it yielded the TCR beta libraries. Each CDR3 protein is one row after TCRdb ran MiXCR on the 5' RACE reads. The data hold roughly 90,000 distinct CDR3 sequences, with about 8.1% observed a single time. Whole-study results and caveats: A subset of motif variants has previously been described in the synovial fluid and blood of reactive arthritis. Reportedly, matched ankylosing spondylitis synovial fluid was significantly enriched for disease-linked clones. Characteristic of ankylosing spondylitis blood, it appeared, was a TCR beta motif comprising several highly homologous variants. Peripheral blood held disease-linked clones only at relatively low frequency, and these were CD8+.

The material sequenced was blood, either unsorted or a sorted T cell fraction (not recorded which). This clonotype originated in a male donor with ankylosing spondylitis. This chain joins TRBV7-9 and TRBJ2-7, with TRBD2 as a possible D gene (6 bases). CDR3 DNA sequence: TGTGCCAGCTGGGACTCCAATCCCTACGAGCAGTACTTC. Amino acids: CASWDSNPYEQYF.